This TCR beta chain was observed in a study of T-cell reconstitution after alpha-beta-depleted transplantation in children. Study-wide findings and caveats: At the one-year point after transplant, T-cell counts and TCRbeta diversity were found to come mostly from T cells that had been newly produced. Several hundred expanded graft clones reportedly were the source of alpha-beta T cells about two months after transplant. Surviving recipient T cells and thymic progenitors produced the high day-60 TCRbeta diversity seen in some patients.

TCRbeta library preparation incorporated unique molecular identifiers. TCRdb fed the PCR reads into MiXCR, producing one record per CDR3 protein. The table includes around 440,000 distinct CDR3 sequences, about 10% detected once. V lost 5 bases and J lost 7, with 12 bases in between. This CDR3 has 12 amino acids. CDR1 is SEHNR and CDR2 is FQNEAQ in the germline V gene (reference sequence). This clonotype was seen only a few times. What it binds is not known. The TCR originated in a child aged 2 to 10 with inherited bone marrow failure, due to receive a stem cell transplant. V is TRBV7-9 and J is TRBJ2-7; D not resolved. The sample here was PBMCs, taken before TCRalphabeta/CD19-depleted stem cell transplant. In nucleotides, the CDR3 is TGTGCCAGCAGCATAACTCCCCCGGAGCAGTACTTC. Translated: CASSITPPEQYF.